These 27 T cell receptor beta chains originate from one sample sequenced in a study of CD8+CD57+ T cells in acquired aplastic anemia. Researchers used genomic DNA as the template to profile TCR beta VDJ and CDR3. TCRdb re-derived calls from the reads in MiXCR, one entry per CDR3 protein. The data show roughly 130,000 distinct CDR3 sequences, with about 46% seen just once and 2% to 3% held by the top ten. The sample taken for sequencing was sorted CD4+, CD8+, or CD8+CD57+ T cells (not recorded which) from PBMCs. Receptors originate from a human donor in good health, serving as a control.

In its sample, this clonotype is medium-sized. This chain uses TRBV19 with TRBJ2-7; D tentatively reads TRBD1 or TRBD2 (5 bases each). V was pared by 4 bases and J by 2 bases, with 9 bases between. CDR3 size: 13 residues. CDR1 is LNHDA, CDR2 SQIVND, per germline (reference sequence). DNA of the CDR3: TGTGCCAGTAGTAGGGACGGAGCCTACGAGCAGTACTTC. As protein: CASSRDGAYEQYF.

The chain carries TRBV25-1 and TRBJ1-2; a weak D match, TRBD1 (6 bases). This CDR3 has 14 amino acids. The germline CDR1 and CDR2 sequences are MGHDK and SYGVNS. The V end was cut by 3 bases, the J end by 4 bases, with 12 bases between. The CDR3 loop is CASSEFGQSYGYTF. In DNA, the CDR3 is TGTGCCAGCAGTGAGTTCGGACAGAGCTATGGCTACACCTTC.

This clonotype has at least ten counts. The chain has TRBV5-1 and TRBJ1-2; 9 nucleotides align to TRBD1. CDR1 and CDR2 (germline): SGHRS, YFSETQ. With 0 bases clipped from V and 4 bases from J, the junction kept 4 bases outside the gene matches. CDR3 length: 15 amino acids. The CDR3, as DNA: TGCGCCAGCAGCTTGGTGGGACAGGGAGCCTATGGCTACACCTTC. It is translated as CASSLVGQGAYGYTF.

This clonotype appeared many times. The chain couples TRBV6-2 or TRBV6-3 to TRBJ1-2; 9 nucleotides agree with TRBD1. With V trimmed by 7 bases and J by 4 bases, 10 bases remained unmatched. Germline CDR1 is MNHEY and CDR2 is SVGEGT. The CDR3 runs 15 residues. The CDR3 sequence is CASKDSGQGVYGYTF. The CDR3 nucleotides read TGTGCCAGCAAGGATTCGGGACAGGGAGTCTATGGCTACACCTTC.

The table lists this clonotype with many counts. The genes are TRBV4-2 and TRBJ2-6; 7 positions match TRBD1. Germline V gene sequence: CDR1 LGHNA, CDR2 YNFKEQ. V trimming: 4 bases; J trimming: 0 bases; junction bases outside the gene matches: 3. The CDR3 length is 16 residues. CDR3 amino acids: CASSPGQVSGANVLTF. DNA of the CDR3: TGTGCCAGCAGCCCCGGACAGGTCTCTGGGGCCAACGTCCTGACTTTC.

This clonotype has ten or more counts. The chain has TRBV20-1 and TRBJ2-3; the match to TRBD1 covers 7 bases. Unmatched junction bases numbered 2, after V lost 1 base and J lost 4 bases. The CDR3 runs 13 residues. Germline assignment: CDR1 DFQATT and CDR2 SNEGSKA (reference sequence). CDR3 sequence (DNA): TGCAGTGCTAGAGGACAGGGACCAGATACGCAGTATTTT. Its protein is CSARGQGPDTQYF.

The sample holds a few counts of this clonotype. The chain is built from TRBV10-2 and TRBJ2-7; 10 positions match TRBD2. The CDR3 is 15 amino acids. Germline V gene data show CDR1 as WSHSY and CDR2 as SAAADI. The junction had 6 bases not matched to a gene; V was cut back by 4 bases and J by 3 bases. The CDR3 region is CASSAPLAGSYEQYF. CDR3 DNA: TGCGCCAGCAGTGCCCCACTAGCGGGGAGCTACGAGCAGTACTTC.

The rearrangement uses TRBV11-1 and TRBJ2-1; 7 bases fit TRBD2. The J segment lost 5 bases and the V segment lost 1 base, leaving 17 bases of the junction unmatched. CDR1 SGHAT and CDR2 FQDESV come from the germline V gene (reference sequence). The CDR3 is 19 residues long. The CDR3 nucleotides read TGTGCCAGCAGCTTAGGGGGTAACAGCGGGGCTGTTCTCAACAATGAGCAGTTCTTC. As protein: CASSLGGNSGAVLNNEQFF.

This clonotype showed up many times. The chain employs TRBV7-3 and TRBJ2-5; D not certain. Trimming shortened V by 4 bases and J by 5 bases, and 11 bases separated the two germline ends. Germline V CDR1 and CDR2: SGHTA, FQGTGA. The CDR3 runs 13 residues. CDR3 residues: CASSSPPAETQYF. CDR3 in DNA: TGTGCCAGCAGCTCACCCCCGGCCGAGACCCAGTACTTC.

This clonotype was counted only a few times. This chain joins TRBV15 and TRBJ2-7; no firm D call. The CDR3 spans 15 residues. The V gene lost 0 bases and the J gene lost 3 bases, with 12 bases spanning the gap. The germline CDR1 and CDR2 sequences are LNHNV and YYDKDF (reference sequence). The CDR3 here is CATSRDSQTVYEQYF. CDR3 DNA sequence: TGTGCCACCAGCAGAGACAGTCAGACGGTCTACGAGCAGTACTTC.

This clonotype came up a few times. The CDR3 loop is CATSSMRQGVETQYF. Here the CDR3 DNA reads TGTGCCACCAGCAGTATGAGACAGGGGGTGGAGACCCAGTACTTC. The J gene is TRBJ2-5, the V gene TRBV15, with 9 bases lining up with TRBD1. This CDR3 has 15 amino acids. With V trimmed by 3 bases and J by 5 bases, 7 bases remained unmatched. Germline CDR1 LNHNV, CDR2 YYDKDF (reference sequence).

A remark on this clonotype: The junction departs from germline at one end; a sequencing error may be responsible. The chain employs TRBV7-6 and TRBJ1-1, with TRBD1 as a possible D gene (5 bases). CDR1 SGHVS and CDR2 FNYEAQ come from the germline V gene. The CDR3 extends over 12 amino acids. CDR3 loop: CASSSGKTEAYF. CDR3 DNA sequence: TGTGCCAGCAGCTCAGGGAAGACTGAAGCTTACTTT.

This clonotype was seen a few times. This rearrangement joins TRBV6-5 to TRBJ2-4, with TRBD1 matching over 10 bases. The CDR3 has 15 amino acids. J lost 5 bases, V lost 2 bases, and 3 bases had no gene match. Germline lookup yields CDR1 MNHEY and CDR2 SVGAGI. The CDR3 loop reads CASSYTGTGENIQYF. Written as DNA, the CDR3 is TGTGCCAGCAGTTACACTGGGACAGGGGAAAACATTCAGTACTTC.

The CDR3 coding sequence is TGCGCCAGCAGCAGCGCGGGTCTTAGCACAGATACGCAGTATTTT. Translating gives CASSSAGLSTDTQYF. The rearrangement joins TRBV5-1 to TRBJ2-3, with a possible D match to TRBD2 (5 bases). Germline V CDR1 and CDR2: SGHRS, YFSETQ. Trimming took off 4 bases at V and 0 bases at J, with 12 bases between the two ends. This CDR3 has 15 residues.

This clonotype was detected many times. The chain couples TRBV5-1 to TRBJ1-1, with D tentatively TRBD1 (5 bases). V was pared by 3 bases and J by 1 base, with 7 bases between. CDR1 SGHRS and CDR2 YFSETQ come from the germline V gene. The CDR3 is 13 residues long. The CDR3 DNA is TGCGCCAGCAGCTCTCAGGGGAACACTGAAGCTTTCTTT. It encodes CASSSQGNTEAFF.

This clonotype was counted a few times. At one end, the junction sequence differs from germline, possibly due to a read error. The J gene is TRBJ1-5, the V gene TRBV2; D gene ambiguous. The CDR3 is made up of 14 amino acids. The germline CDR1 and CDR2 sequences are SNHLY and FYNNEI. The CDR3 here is CASSALSSSQPQHF. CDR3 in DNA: TGCGCCAGCAGTGCTCTGTCTAGCAGTCAGCCCCAGCATTTT.

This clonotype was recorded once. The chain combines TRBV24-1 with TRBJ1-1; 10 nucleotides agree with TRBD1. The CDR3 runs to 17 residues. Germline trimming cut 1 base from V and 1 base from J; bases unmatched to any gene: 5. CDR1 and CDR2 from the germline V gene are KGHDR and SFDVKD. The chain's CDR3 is CATSDLDRGRGNTEAFF. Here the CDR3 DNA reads TGTGCCACCAGTGATTTAGACAGGGGGCGGGGGAACACTGAAGCTTTCTTT.

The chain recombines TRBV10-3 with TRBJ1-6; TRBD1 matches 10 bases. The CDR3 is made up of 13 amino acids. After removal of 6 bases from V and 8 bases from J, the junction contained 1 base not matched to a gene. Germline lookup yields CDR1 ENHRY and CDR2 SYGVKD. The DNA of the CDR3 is TGTGCCATCAGCGGGACAGGGGATTCACCCCTCCACTTT. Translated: CAISGTGDSPLHF.

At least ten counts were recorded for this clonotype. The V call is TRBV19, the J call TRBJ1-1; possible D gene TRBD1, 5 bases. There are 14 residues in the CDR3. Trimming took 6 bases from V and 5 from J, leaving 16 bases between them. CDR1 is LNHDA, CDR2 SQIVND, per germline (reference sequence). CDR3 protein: CASSSGRGGTEAFF. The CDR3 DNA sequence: TGTGCCAGTAGCAGCGGGCGGGGCGGGACTGAAGCTTTCTTT.

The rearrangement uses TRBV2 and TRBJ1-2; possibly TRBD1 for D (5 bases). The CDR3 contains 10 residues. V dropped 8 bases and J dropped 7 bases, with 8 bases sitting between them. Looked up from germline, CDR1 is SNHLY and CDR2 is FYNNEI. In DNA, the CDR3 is TGTGCCAGCGGGGACCTTGGCTACACCTTC. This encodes CASGDLGYTF.

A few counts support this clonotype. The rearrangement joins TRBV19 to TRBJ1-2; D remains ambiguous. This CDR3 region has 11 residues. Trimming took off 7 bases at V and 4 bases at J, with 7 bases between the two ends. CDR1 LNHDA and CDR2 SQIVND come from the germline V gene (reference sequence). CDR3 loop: CASMGVYGYTF. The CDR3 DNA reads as TGTGCCAGTATGGGTGTCTATGGCTACACCTTC.

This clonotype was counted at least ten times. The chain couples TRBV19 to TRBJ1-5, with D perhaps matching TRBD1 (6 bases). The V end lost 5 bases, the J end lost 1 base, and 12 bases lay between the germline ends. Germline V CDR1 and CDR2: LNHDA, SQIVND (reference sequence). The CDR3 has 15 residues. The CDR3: CASSVNRASNQPQHF. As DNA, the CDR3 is TGTGCCAGTAGTGTCAACAGGGCCAGCAATCAGCCCCAGCATTTT. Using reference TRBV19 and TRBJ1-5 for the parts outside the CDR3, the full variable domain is DGGITQSPKYLFRKEGQNVTLSCEQNLNHDAMYWYRQDPGQGLRLIYYSQIVNDFQKGDIAEGYSVSREKKESFPLTVTSAQKNPTAFYLCASSVNRASNQPQHFGDGTRLSIL.

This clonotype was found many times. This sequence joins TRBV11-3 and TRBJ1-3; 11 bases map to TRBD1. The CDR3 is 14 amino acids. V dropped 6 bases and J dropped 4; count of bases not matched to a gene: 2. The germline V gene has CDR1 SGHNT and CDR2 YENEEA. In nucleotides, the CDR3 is TGTGCCAGCAGGGACAGGGGGCCCGGAAACACCATATATTTT. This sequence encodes CASRDRGPGNTIYF.

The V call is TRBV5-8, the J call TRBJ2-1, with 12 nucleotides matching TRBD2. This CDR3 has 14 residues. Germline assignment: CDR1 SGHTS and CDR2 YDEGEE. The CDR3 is CDRASGGALDEQFF. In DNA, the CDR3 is TGTGACCGAGCTAGCGGGGGGGCCCTTGATGAGCAGTTCTTC.

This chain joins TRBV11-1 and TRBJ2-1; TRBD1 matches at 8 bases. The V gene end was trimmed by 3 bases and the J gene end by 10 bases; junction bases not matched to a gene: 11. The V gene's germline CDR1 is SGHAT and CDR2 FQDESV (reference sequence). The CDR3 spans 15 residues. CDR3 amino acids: CASSFSVSGGVEQFF. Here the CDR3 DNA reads TGTGCCAGCAGCTTCTCCGTGTCAGGGGGCGTCGAGCAGTTCTTC.

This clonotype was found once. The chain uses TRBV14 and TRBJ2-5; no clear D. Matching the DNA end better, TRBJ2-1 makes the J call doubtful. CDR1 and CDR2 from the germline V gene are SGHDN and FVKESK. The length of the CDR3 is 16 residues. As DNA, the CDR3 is TGTGCCAGCAGCCAAGAGTTGTGGGGATCCTACAATGAGCAGTTCTTC. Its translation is CASSQELWGSYNEQFF.

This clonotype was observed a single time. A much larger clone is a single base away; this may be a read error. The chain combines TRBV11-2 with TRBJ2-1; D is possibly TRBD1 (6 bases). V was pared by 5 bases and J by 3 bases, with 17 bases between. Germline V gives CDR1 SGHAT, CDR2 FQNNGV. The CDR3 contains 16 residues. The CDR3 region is CASSKRGRGSYNEQFF. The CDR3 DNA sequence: TGTGCCAGCAGCAAGAGGGGCAGGGGTAGCTACAATGAGCAGTTCTTC.